This TCR beta chain comes out of a study of shared clonotypes between healthy human individuals. Study information: Samples came from a couple of female and a few male donors aged 18 to 49.

Method: immunoSEQ multiplex PCR; TCRdb's copy keeps in-frame clones and lacks some. Here the sample spans hundreds of thousands of clones, around three quarters being singletons. Regarding this clone: Its cognate antigen is unknown. One base away lies a much larger clone, so this may be a sequencing read error.

CDR3 length: 11 amino acids. Germline loops: CDR1 MGHDK, CDR2 SYGVNS. Study-wide points: Clonotype sharing among donors was thought likely to change with sequencing depth. Few donors limited the genetic and exposure-history diversity represented.

Each sample came from a Caucasian adult donor living in Nashville, Tennessee. The V and J genes are TRBV25-1 and TRBJ1-1; no clear D gene. This sequence originates from a woman in her 40s in good health. Some clones in this sample may be carry-over from other donors' samples. Input material: PBMCs. The CDR3 loop is CANSDSAEAFF. CDR3 bases: TGTGCCAACAGTGACTCGGCTGAAGCTTTCTTT.